The entry below gives a single T cell receptor beta chain sequence along with its context. The antigen is not known. These data come from a study of T cell responses to AZD1222 COVID-19 vaccine. Sequenced by immunoSEQ multiplex PCR; TCRdb stores in-frame clones only, minus some. The data contain 120,000 or so clones, over 75% of them singletons. Study-level findings and limits: Spike-wide vaccine-associated CD4 TCRs dominated at 160-218 and 743-854. Females outnumbered males among donors, who were mostly white British; clonal diversity was possibly underestimated. Seropositive status at baseline applied to only a handful of AZD1222 recipients.

CDR1 is SGHTA and CDR2 is FQGNSA in the germline V gene. V was pared by 2 bases and J by 8 bases, with 13 bases between. The CDR3 contains 14 residues. The V and J genes are TRBV7-2 and TRBJ2-1; no clear D gene. The sequencing here drew on peripheral blood, taken on day 0 of AZD1222 vaccination. This TCR was sampled from an adult in good health. In DNA, the CDR3 is TGTGCCAGCAGCTTAATTGCGGTGACCGATGAGCAGTTCTTC. This translates into CASSLIAVTDEQFF.